This T cell receptor beta chain was identified during a study of PD-1 blockade in mismatch repair-deficient tumors. Study-wide context: Patients had more than ten mismatch repair-deficient cancer types, all previously treated and progressing.

Data came from immunoSEQ multiplex PCR; TCRdb stores just in-frame clones and leaves some out. The sample has around 130,000 clones, around nine tenths seen once. The CDR3 has 14 amino acids. With 0 bases removed from V and 3 bases from J, the gap between germline ends came to 7 bases. Looked up from germline, CDR1 is SGHRS and CDR2 is YFSETQ. The J gene is TRBJ1-3, the V gene TRBV5-1; D is unclear. The receptor was isolated from an adult with mismatch repair-deficient cancer. Specimen: peripheral blood, collected approximately 70 weeks after starting pembrolizumab. CDR3 nucleotide sequence: TGCGCCAGCAGCTTGGGAACGGATGGAAACACCATATATTTT. Translating it yields CASSLGTDGNTIYF. Looking up the rest from reference TRBV5-1 and TRBJ1-3 gives the full variable domain: KAGVTQTPRYLIKTRGQQVTLSCSPISGHRSVSWYQQTPGQGLQFLFEYFSETQRNKGNFPGRFSGRQFSNSRSEMNVSTLELGDSALYLCASSLGTDGNTIYFGEGSWLTVV.